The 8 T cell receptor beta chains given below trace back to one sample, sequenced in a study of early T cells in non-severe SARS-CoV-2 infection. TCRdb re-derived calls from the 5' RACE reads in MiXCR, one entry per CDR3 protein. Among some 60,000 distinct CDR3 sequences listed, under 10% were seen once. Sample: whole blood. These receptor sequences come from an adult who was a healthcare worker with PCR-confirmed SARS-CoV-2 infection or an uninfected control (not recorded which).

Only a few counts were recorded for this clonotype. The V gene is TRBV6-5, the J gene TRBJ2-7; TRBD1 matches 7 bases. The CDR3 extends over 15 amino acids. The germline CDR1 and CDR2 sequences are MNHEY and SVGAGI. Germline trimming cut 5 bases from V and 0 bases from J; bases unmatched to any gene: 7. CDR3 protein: CASSTRDRLSYEQYF. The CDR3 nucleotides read TGTGCCAGCAGTACCAGGGACAGACTCTCCTACGAGCAGTACTTC.

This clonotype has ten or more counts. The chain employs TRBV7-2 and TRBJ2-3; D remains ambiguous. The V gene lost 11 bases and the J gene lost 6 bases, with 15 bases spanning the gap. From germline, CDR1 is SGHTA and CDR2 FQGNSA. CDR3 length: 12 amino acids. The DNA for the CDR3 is TGTGCCCTCACGCTTATAATGGATACGCAGTATTTT. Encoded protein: CALTLIMDTQYF.

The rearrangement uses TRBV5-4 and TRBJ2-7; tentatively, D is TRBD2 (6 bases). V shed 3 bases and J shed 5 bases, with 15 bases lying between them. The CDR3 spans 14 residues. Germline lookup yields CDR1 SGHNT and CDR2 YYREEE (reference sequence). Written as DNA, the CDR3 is TGTGCCAGCAGCTCCGGGACTTACGTAGACGAGCAGTACTTC. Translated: CASSSGTYVDEQYF. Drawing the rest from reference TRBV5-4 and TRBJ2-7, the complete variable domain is ETGVTQSPTHLIKTRGQQVTLRCSSQSGHNTVSWYQQALGQGPQFIFQYYREEENGRGNFPPRFSGLQFPNYSSELNVNALELDDSALYLCASSSGTYVDEQYFGPGTRLTVT.

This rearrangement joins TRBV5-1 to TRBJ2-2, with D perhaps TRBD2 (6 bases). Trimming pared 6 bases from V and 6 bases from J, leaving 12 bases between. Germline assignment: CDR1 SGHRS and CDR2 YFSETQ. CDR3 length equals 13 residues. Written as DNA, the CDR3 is TGCGCCAGCATGGAGGGCGATGCCGGGGAGCTGTTTTTT. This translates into CASMEGDAGELFF.

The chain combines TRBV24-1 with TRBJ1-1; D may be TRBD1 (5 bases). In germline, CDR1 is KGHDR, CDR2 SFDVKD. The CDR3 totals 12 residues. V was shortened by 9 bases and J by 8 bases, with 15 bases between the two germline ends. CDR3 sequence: CATSLGAGEAFF. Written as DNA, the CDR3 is TGTGCCACCTCCCTTGGGGCAGGGGAAGCTTTCTTT.

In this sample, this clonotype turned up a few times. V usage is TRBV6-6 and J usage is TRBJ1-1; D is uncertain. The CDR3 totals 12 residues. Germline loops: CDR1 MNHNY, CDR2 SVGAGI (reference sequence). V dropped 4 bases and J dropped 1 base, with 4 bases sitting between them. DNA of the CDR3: TGTGCCAGCAGTTGGGGGAACACTGAAGCTTTCTTT. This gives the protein CASSWGNTEAFF.

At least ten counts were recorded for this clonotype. CDR3 protein: CASSARGTGTDTQYF. CDR3 nucleotides: TGTGCCAGCAGCGCACGAGGGACAGGCACAGATACGCAGTATTTT. The chain employs TRBV9 and TRBJ2-3; 7 bases agree with TRBD1. From germline, CDR1 is SGDLS and CDR2 YYNGEE. This CDR3 has 15 residues. With 3 bases clipped from V and 1 base from J, the junction kept 5 bases outside the gene matches.

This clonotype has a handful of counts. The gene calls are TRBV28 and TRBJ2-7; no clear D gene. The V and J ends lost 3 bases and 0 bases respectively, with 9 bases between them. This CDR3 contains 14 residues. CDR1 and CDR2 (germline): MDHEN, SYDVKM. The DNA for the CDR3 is TGTGCCAGCAGTTTTCAGCCCCCCTCCTACGAGCAGTACTTC. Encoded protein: CASSFQPPSYEQYF.